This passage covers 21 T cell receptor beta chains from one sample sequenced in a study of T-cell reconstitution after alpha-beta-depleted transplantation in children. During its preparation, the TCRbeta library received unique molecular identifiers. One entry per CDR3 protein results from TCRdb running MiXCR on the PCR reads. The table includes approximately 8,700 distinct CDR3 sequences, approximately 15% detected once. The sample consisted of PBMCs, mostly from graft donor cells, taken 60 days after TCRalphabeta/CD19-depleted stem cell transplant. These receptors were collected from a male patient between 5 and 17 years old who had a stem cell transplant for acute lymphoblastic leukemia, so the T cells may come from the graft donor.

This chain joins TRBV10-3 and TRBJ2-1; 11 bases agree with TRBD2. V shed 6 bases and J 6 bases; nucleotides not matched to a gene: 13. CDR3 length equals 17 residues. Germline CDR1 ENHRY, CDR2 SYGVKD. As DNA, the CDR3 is TGTGCCATCAGCCCCGCGCTTACTAGCGGGAGCATCAATGAGCAGTTCTTC. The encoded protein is CAISPALTSGSINEQFF.

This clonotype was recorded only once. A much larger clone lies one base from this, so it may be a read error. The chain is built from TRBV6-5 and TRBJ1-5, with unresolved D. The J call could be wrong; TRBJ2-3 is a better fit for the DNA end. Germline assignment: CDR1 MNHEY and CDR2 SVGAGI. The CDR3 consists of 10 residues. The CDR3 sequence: CASGREPQYF. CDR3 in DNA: TGTGCCAGCGGACGAGAGCCCCAGTATTTT.

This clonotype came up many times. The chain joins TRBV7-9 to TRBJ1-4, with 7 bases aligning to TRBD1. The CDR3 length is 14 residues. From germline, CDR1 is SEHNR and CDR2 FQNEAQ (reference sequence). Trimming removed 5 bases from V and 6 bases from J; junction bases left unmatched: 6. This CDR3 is CASSRQGVDEKLFF. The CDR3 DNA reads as TGTGCCAGCAGCCGACAGGGTGTTGATGAAAAACTGTTTTTT.

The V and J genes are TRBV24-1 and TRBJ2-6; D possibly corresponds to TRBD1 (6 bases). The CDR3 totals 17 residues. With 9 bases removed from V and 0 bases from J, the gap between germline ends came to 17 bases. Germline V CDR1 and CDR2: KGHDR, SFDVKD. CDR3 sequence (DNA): TGTGCCACCGGGGACATCCCTCGGGGCTCTGGGGCCAACGTCCTGACTTTC. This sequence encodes CATGDIPRGSGANVLTF.

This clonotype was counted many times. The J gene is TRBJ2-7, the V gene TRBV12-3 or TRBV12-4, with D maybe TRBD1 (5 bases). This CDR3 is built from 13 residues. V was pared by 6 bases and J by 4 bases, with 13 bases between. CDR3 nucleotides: TGTGCCAGCAGCCTAAGGGGCATGTACGAGCAGTACTTC. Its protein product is CASSLRGMYEQYF.

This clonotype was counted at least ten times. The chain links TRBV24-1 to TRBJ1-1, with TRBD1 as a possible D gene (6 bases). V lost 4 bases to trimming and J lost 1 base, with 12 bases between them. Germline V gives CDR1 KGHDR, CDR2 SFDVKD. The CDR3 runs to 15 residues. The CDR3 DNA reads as TGTGCCACCAGTGAGTCAGGGGCCGCGAACACTGAAGCTTTCTTT. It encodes CATSESGAANTEAFF.

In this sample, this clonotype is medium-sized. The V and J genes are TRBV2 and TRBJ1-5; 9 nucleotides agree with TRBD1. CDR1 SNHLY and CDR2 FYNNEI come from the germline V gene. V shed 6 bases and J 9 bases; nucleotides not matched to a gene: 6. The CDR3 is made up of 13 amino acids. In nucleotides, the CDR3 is TGTGCCAGCAGAACAGGGGGCCCGGGGCCCCAGCATTTT. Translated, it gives CASRTGGPGPQHF. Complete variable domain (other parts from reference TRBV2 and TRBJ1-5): EPEVTQTPSHQVTQMGQEVILRCVPISNHLYFYWYRQILGQKVEFLVSFYNNEISEKSEIFDDQFSVERPDGSNFTLKIRSTKLEDSAMYFCASRTGGPGPQHFGDGTRLSIL.

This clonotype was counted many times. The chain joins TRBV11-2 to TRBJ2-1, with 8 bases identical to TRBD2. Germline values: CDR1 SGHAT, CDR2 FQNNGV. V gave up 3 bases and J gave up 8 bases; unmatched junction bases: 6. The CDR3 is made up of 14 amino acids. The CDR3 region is CASSFDGRAYEQFF. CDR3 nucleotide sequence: TGTGCCAGCAGCTTCGACGGGAGGGCCTATGAGCAGTTCTTC.

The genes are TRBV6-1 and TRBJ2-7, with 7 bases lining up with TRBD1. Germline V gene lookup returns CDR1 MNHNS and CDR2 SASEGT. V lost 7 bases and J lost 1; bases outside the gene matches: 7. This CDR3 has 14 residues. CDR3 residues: CASTRTGQSYEQYF. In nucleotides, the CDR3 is TGTGCCAGCACCCGGACAGGTCAATCCTACGAGCAGTACTTC.

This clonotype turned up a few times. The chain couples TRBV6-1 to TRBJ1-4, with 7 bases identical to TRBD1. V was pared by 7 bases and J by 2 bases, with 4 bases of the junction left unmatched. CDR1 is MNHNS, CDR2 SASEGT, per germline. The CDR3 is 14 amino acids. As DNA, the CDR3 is TGTGCCAGCAACCCACAGGGGACTAATGAAAAACTGTTTTTT. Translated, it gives CASNPQGTNEKLFF.

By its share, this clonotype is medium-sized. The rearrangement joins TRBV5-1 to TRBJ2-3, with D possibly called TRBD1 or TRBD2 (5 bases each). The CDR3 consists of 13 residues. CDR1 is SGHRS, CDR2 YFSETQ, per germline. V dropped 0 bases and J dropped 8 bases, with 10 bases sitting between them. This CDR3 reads CASSLGGTSTQYF. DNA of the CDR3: TGCGCCAGCAGCTTGGGAGGGACCTCTACGCAGTATTTT. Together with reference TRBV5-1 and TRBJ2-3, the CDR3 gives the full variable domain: KAGVTQTPRYLIKTRGQQVTLSCSPISGHRSVSWYQQTPGQGLQFLFEYFSETQRNKGNFPGRFSGRQFSNSRSEMNVSTLELGDSALYLCASSLGGTSTQYFGPGTRLTVL.

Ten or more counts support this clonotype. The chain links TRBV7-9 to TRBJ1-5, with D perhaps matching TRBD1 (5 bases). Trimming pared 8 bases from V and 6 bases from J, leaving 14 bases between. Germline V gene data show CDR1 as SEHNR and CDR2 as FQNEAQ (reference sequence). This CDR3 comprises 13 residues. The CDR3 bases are TGTGCCAGCTCCAGGGATCAAGTTCAGCCCCAGCATTTT. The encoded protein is CASSRDQVQPQHF.

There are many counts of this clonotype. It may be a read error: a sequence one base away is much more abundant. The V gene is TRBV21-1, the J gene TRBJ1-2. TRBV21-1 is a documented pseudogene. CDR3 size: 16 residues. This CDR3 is CASSKAHSSFNYGYTF. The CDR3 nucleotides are TGTGCCAGCAGCAAAGCCCATTCTAGTTTTAACTATGGCTACACCTTC.

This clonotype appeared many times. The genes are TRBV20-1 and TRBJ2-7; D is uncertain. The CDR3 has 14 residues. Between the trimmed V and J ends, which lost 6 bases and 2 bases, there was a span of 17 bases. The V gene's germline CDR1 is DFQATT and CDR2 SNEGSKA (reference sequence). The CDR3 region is CSASKGSKTYEQYF. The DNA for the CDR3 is TGCAGTGCCTCAAAGGGCAGTAAGACCTACGAGCAGTACTTC.

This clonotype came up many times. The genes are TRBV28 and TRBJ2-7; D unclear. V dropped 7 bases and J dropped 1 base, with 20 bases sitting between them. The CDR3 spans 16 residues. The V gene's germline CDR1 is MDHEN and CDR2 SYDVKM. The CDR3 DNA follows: TGTGCCAGCACCCCCCTCCCGGGCCTGAAGTCCTACGAGCAGTACTTC. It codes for CASTPLPGLKSYEQYF.

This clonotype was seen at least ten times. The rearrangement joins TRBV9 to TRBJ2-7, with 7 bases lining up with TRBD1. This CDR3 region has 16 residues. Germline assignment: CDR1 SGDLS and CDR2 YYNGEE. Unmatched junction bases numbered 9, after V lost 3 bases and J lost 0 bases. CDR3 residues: CASSARSTGSSYEQYF. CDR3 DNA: TGTGCCAGCAGCGCCCGCTCGACAGGGAGCTCCTACGAGCAGTACTTC.

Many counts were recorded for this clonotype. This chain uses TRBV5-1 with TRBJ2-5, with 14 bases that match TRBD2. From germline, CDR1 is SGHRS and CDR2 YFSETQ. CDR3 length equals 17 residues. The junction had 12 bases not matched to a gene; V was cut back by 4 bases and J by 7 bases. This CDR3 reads CASSTQPTSGGAGTQYF. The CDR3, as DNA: TGCGCCAGCAGCACCCAACCGACTAGCGGGGGGGCCGGGACCCAGTACTTC.

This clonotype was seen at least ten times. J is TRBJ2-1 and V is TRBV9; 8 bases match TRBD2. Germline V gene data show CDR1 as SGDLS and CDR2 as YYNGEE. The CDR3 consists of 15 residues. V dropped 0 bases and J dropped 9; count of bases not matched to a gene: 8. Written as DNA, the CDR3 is TGTGCCAGCAGCGTAGAGGGCGGGAGGCGCCTTGAGCAGTTCTTC. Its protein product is CASSVEGGRRLEQFF.

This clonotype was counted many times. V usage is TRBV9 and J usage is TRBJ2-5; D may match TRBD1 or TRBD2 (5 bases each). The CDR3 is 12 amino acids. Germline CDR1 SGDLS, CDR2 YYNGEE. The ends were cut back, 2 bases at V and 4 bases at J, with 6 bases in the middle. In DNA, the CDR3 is TGTGCCAGCAGCGTTGGGGGAGAGACCCAGTACTTC. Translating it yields CASSVGGETQYF.

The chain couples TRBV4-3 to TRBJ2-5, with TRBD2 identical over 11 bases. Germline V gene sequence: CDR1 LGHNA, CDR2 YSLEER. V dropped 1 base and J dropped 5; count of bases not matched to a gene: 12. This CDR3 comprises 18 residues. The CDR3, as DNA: TGCGCCAGCAGCCAAGTCCTCGCACTAGCGGGAGCGGGGGAGACCCAGTACTTC. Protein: CASSQVLALAGAGETQYF.

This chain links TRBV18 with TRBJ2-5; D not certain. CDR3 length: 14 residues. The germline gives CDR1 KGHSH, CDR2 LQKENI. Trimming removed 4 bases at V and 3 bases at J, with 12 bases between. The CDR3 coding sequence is TGTGCCAGCTCACAGTTGACGATAGAAGAGACCCAGTACTTC. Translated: CASSQLTIEETQYF.